The 30 T cell receptor beta chains reported below all come from one sample, sequenced in a study of blood T cell repertoires in COVID-19. Some clones are missing from TCRdb's copy, which holds only in-frame ones; the method was immunoSEQ multiplex PCR. This table holds about half a million clones, roughly nine tenths found once. The sample taken for sequencing was peripheral blood. All receptors derive from a man aged 18 to 30 with COVID-19, enrolled during active disease.

This clone was seen a single time. The V and J genes are TRBV5-6 and TRBJ1-2, with a possible D match to TRBD1 (5 bases). Trimming took 0 bases from V and 2 from J, leaving 8 bases between them. Germline assignment: CDR1 SGHDT and CDR2 YYEEEE. The CDR3 runs 14 residues. CDR3 DNA sequence: TGTGCCAGCAGCTTGGTACAGGCGAACTATGGCTACACCTTC. It encodes CASSLVQANYGYTF.

The chain combines TRBV19 with TRBJ2-1; TRBD1 might be the D (5 bases). The germline V gene encodes CDR1 LNHDA and CDR2 SQIVND (reference sequence). This CDR3 has 14 amino acids. The V end lost 7 bases, the J end lost 1 base, and 11 bases lay between the germline ends. CDR3 coding DNA: TGTGCCAGTAACCCGTCAGGGTCCTACAATGAGCAGTTCTTC. Protein sequence: CASNPSGSYNEQFF.

The V call is TRBV12-1, the J call TRBJ2-1; the D segment call TRBD2 is taken from the table without a DNA check. TRBV12-1 is flagged as a pseudogene. The CDR3 contains 14 residues. The CDR3 loop is CASSYLAGGNEQFF. CDR3 DNA: TGTGCCAGCAGCTACTTAGCGGGAGGGAATGAGCAGTTCTTC.

The chain couples TRBV27 to TRBJ2-1; D unclear. The CDR3 spans 13 residues. Trimming took 6 bases from V and 9 from J, leaving 15 bases between them. From germline, CDR1 is MNHEY and CDR2 SMNVEV (reference sequence). CDR3 nucleotides: TGTGCCAGCAGCCGCTACCGGGTCAGTGAGCAGTTCTTC. Protein sequence: CASSRYRVSEQFF.

Turning to this clone: This CDR3 is also generated by other DNA sequences in the sample. The chain is built from TRBV4-1 and TRBJ2-5, with 11 bases lining up with TRBD2. With 1 base clipped from V and 2 bases from J, the junction kept 0 bases outside the gene matches. The CDR3 has 15 amino acids. Germline V lookup: CDR1 MGHRA, CDR2 YSYEKL. The CDR3 DNA reads as TGCGCCAGCAGCCAAGTAGCGGGAGGGCAAGAGACCCAGTACTTC. This codes for CASSQVAGGQETQYF.

A single count supports this clone. The J gene is TRBJ2-1, the V gene TRBV7-3; TRBD2 agrees at 11 bases. Germline values: CDR1 SGHTA, CDR2 FQGTGA. V lost 6 bases, J lost 4 bases, and 5 bases stayed unmatched. The CDR3 sequence is 15 residues long. CDR3 amino acids: CASSPGLAVYNEQFF. CDR3 DNA: TGTGCCAGCAGTCCGGGACTAGCGGTATACAATGAGCAGTTCTTC.

The chain joins TRBV7-9 to TRBJ1-2, with D possibly being TRBD1 (5 bases). V dropped 4 bases and J dropped 6 bases, with 15 bases sitting between them. Looked up from germline, CDR1 is SEHNR and CDR2 is FQNEAQ (reference sequence). The CDR3 is made up of 14 amino acids. The DNA of the CDR3 is TGTGCCAGCAGCTCCAATCCCAGGGTTCATGGCTACACCTTC. It codes for CASSSNPRVHGYTF.

V gene TRBV5-4 combines with J gene TRBJ2-1; 7 bases are a match to TRBD2. The CDR3 has 18 residues. Germline V gene sequence: CDR1 SGHNT, CDR2 YYREEE (reference sequence). Trimming took 2 bases from V and 2 from J; bases not matched to a gene: 13. The chain's CDR3 is CASSFVLMAGVAYNEQFF. In DNA form, the CDR3 reads TGTGCCAGCAGCTTCGTACTCATGGCGGGGGTGGCCTACAATGAGCAGTTCTTC.

The gene calls are TRBV2 and TRBJ2-7; 8 bases map to TRBD2. V trimming: 7 bases; J trimming: 5 bases; junction bases outside the gene matches: 10. The CDR3 runs 14 residues. Germline assignment: CDR1 SNHLY and CDR2 FYNNEI. This chain's CDR3 is CASTFVGLADEQYF. The CDR3 bases are TGTGCCAGCACCTTTGTTGGACTAGCTGACGAGCAGTACTTC.

The chain recombines TRBV4-2 with TRBJ1-3; D gene unclear. V was cut by 4 bases and J by 4 bases, with 11 bases left in between. Germline values: CDR1 LGHNA, CDR2 YNFKEQ. The CDR3 is made up of 14 amino acids. Here the CDR3 DNA reads TGTGCCAGCAGCCTGCGCGGGGAAGGAAACACCATATATTTT. Translation gives CASSLRGEGNTIYF.

The chain uses TRBV29-1 and TRBJ2-1, with 8 bases lining up with TRBD2. CDR3 length: 16 amino acids. J was trimmed by 6 bases and V by 0 bases; bases with no gene match: 10. The germline V gene encodes CDR1 SQVTM and CDR2 ANQGSEA. This CDR3 reads CSVEDWGLGAANEQFF. CDR3 DNA: TGCAGCGTTGAAGATTGGGGACTAGGGGCCGCCAATGAGCAGTTCTTC.

J is TRBJ2-3 and V is TRBV6-4; the D gene is possibly TRBD1 (5 bases). The V and J ends lost 0 bases and 4 bases respectively, with 14 bases between them. The CDR3 contains 16 residues. CDR1 and CDR2 from the germline V gene are MRHNA and SNTAGT. In DNA, the CDR3 is TGTGCCAGCAGTGACTCGAAAAAAGGGGTCTCAGATACGCAGTATTTT. This gives the protein CASSDSKKGVSDTQYF.

The chain is built from TRBV4-1 and TRBJ2-3, with 9 positions matching TRBD2. The CDR3 covers 17 residues. V lost 0 bases to trimming and J lost 3 bases; unmatched junction nucleotides: 7. Per the germline V gene, CDR1 is MGHRA and CDR2 is YSYEKL. The CDR3 DNA sequence: TGCGCCAGCAGCCAAGATTATAGCGGGGGTTTAACAGATACGCAGTATTTT. It codes for CASSQDYSGGLTDTQYF.

The gene calls are TRBV5-1 and TRBJ2-5, with D possibly matching TRBD1 (6 bases). V lost 0 bases and J 5 bases, leaving 14 bases between the germline ends. The CDR3 is 15 amino acids. CDR1 and CDR2 (germline): SGHRS, YFSETQ. The CDR3 sequence is CASSLVPGARETQYF. The DNA of the CDR3 is TGCGCCAGCAGCTTGGTACCAGGGGCTCGGGAGACCCAGTACTTC.

The chain couples TRBV4-1 to TRBJ1-1; D remains unclear. The CDR3 runs to 17 residues. Trimming shortened V by 0 bases and J by 4 bases, and 18 bases separated the two germline ends. Germline V lookup: CDR1 MGHRA, CDR2 YSYEKL. The CDR3 protein is CASSQDGPESRFTEAFF. CDR3 coding DNA: TGCGCCAGCAGCCAAGATGGTCCGGAGAGCAGATTCACTGAAGCTTTCTTT.

CDR3 region: CASRSRAGRSYNSPLHF. CDR3 coding DNA: TGTGCCAGCAGATCTCGCGCAGGCCGCTCCTATAATTCACCCCTCCACTTT. The gene calls are TRBV7-7 and TRBJ1-6; no clear D. CDR1 and CDR2 from the germline V gene are SSHAT and FNYEAQ (reference sequence). The CDR3 loop spans 17 amino acids. Trimming removed 6 bases at V and 0 bases at J, with 15 bases between.

This CDR3 reads CASSLAGPGNTIYF. CDR3 in DNA: TGTGCCAGCAGCTTGGCAGGGCCCGGAAACACCATATATTTT. The chain uses TRBV5-4 and TRBJ1-3; perhaps TRBD1 as D (5 bases). Germline CDR1 and CDR2: SGHNT and YYREEE (reference sequence). The CDR3 is 14 residues long. V dropped 0 bases and J dropped 4 bases, with 8 bases sitting between them.

The chain has TRBV7-8 and TRBJ2-1, with a tentative D call TRBD2 (6 bases). CDR3 length: 17 amino acids. Trimming left V 1 base short and J 2 bases short, with 15 bases between. The germline gives CDR1 SGHVS, CDR2 FQNEAQ. In DNA, the CDR3 is TGTGCCAGCAGCTTAGAACGGGGCGGGGTCACCTACAATGAGCAGTTCTTC. Translated, it gives CASSLERGGVTYNEQFF.

The chain is built from TRBV19 and TRBJ1-5, with D perhaps TRBD1 (6 bases). Germline V lookup: CDR1 LNHDA, CDR2 SQIVND (reference sequence). V lost 5 bases and J 1 base, leaving 9 bases between the germline ends. The CDR3 consists of 14 residues. The CDR3 nucleotides are TGTGCCAGTAGTCGTACAGGGAGCAATCAGCCCCAGCATTTT. Protein product: CASSRTGSNQPQHF.

The V gene is TRBV5-4, the J gene TRBJ2-1; 14 nucleotides match TRBD2. V gave up 5 bases and J gave up 8 bases; unmatched junction bases: 6. Germline V gene lookup returns CDR1 SGHNT and CDR2 YYREEE (reference sequence). The length of the CDR3 is 15 residues. The CDR3 loop is CASRSGTSGSYEQFF. The CDR3 nucleotides are TGTGCCAGCAGATCCGGGACTAGCGGGAGTTATGAGCAGTTCTTC.

This chain uses TRBV9 with TRBJ2-5; TRBD1 agrees at 8 bases. V dropped 4 bases and J dropped 4; count of bases not matched to a gene: 6. Germline loops: CDR1 SGDLS, CDR2 YYNGEE. The CDR3 totals 14 residues. The CDR3 nucleotides read TGTGCCAGCAGCCTACCGGGACAGGCAGAGACCCAGTACTTC. Residues: CASSLPGQAETQYF.

The rearrangement joins TRBV7-9 to TRBJ2-7; 7 nucleotides agree with TRBD1. Trimming cost V 3 bases and J 3 bases; bases outside gene matches: 5. This CDR3 comprises 14 residues. CDR1 and CDR2 from the germline V gene are SEHNR and FQNEAQ (reference sequence). The CDR3 here is CASSFRDRIYEQYF. In DNA, the CDR3 is TGTGCCAGCAGCTTCCGGGACAGAATCTACGAGCAGTACTTC. Full variable domain (outside the CDR3, taken from reference TRBV7-9 and TRBJ2-7): DTGVSQNPRHKITKRGQNVTFRCDPISEHNRLYWYRQTLGQGPEFLTYFQNEAQLEKSRLLSDRFSAERPKGSFSTLEIQRTEQGDSAMYLCASSFRDRIYEQYFGPGTRLTVT.

In its sample, this clone was seen once. The genes are TRBV24-1 and TRBJ2-1; D might be TRBD2 (7 bases). CDR1 and CDR2 (germline): KGHDR, SFDVKD. V lost 4 bases to trimming and J lost 8 bases, with 17 bases between them. The CDR3 runs to 15 residues. CDR3 bases: TGTGCCACCAGTGACGCAAAGGGGGGGGCGTATGAGCAGTTCTTC. This codes for CATSDAKGGAYEQFF.

This clone was found once. J is TRBJ2-5 and V is TRBV5-1; 8 nucleotides agree with TRBD2. This CDR3 has 15 amino acids. The junction had 4 bases not matched to a gene; V was cut back by 0 bases and J by 3 bases. Germline V gives CDR1 SGHRS, CDR2 YFSETQ. As DNA, the CDR3 is TGCGCCAGCAGCTTGGGGGGGACTAGTGAAGAGACCCAGTACTTC. Amino acid sequence: CASSLGGTSEETQYF.

The sample holds one count of this clone. The V and J genes are TRBV28 and TRBJ1-2; D not resolved. CDR3 length: 14 residues. Germline loops: CDR1 MDHEN, CDR2 SYDVKM. Trimming removed 2 bases at V and 3 bases at J, with 10 bases between. CDR3 residues: CASSLSSSDYGYTF. In DNA, the CDR3 is TGTGCCAGCAGTTTAAGTAGTTCGGACTATGGCTACACCTTC.

In its sample, this clone was seen a few times. This chain links TRBV2 with TRBJ1-5; 7 bases agree with TRBD1. This CDR3 contains 13 residues. Germline lookup yields CDR1 SNHLY and CDR2 FYNNEI. V lost 6 bases to trimming and J lost 4 bases; unmatched junction nucleotides: 3. The CDR3 DNA is TGTGCCAGCAGCCTACAGGGGAATCAGCCCCAGCATTTT. It encodes CASSLQGNQPQHF.

The chain employs TRBV30 and TRBJ2-3; 7 bases map to TRBD1. Germline V gene sequence: CDR1 GTSNPN, CDR2 SVGIG (reference sequence). V dropped 0 bases and J dropped 5; count of bases not matched to a gene: 8. CDR3 length: 15 residues. CDR3 loop: CAWSVTDRLRDTQYF. In nucleotides, the CDR3 is TGTGCCTGGAGTGTGACGGACAGGTTAAGAGATACGCAGTATTTT. Full variable domain (remainder filled in from reference TRBV30 and TRBJ2-3): SQTIHQWPATLVQPVGSPLSLECTVEGTSNPNLYWYRQAAGRGLQLLFYSVGIGQISSEVPQNLSASRPQDRQFILSSKKLLLSDSGFYLCAWSVTDRLRDTQYFGPGTRLTVL.

This chain connects TRBV6-1 to TRBJ1-5; maybe TRBD1 (6 bases). Germline assignment: CDR1 MNHNS and CDR2 SASEGT. CDR3 length: 15 residues. V was pared by 1 base and J by 7 bases, with 14 bases between. In DNA form, the CDR3 reads TGTGCCAGCAGTGAAGGGGGGCGCTTCGGCCAGCCCCAGCATTTT. It specifies CASSEGGRFGQPQHF.

The gene calls are TRBV15 and TRBJ2-2; D perhaps matches TRBD2 (5 bases). CDR1 and CDR2 (germline): LNHNV, YYDKDF (reference sequence). V lost 3 bases, J lost 10 bases, and 24 bases lay in between. The CDR3 loop spans 17 amino acids. This CDR3 is CATSSGREDFPVAELFF. The DNA of the CDR3 is TGTGCCACCAGCAGTGGGCGTGAGGACTTCCCGGTCGCGGAGCTGTTTTTT. The full variable domain, rest sourced from reference TRBV15 and TRBJ2-2, is DAMVIQNPRYQVTQFGKPVTLSCSQTLNHNVMYWYQQKSSQAPKLLFHYYDKDFNNEADTPDNFQSRRPNTSFCFLDIRSPGLGDTAMYLCATSSGREDFPVAELFFGEGSRLTVL.

The chain combines TRBV2 with TRBJ1-2; 8 bases are shared with TRBD1. Germline CDR1 reads SNHLY; CDR2 reads FYNNEI. Trimming cost V 9 bases and J 5 bases; bases outside gene matches: 5. CDR3 length equals 12 residues. CDR3 sequence reads: CASTRQGYGYTF. The CDR3 bases are TGTGCCAGTACACGACAGGGGTATGGCTACACCTTC.